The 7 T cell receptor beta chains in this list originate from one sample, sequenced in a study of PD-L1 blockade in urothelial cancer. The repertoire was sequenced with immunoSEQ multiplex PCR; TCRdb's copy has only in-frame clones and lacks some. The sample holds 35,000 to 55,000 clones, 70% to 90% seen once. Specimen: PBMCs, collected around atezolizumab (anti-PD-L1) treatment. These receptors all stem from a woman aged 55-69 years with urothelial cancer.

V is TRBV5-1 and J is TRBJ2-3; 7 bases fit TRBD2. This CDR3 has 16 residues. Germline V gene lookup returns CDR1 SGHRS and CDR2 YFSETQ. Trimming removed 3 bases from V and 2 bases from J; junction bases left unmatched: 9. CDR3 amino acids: CASSWGRATNTDTQYF. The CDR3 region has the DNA TGCGCCAGCAGCTGGGGGAGGGCCACGAACACAGATACGCAGTATTTT.

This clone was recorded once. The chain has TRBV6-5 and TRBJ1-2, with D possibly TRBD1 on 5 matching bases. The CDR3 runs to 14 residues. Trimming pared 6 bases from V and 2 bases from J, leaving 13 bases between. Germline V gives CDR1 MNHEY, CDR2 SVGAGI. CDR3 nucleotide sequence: TGTGCCAGCAGCCGCAGCGCAGGGAACTATGGCTACACCTTC. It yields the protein CASSRSAGNYGYTF.

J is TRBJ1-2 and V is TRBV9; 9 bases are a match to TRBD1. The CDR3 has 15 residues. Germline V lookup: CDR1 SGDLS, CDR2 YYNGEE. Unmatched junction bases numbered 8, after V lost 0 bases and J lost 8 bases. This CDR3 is CASSVVGGQGGGYTF. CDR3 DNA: TGTGCCAGCAGCGTAGTAGGGGGACAGGGAGGAGGCTACACCTTC.

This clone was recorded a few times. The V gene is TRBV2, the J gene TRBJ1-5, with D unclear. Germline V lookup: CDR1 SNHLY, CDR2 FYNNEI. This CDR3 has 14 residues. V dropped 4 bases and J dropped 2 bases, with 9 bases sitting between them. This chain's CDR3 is CASSGMAGNQPQHF. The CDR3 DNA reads TGTGCCAGCAGTGGGATGGCGGGCAATCAGCCCCAGCATTTT.

The CDR3 DNA follows: TGCGCCAGCAGCCCCGGGACAGGGTTTGGAGAGACCCAGTACTTC. As protein: CASSPGTGFGETQYF. The genes are TRBV4-3 and TRBJ2-5; TRBD1 matches at 9 bases. The CDR3 runs 15 residues. The V and J ends lost 4 bases and 4 bases, in that order; junction bases with no gene match: 7. The germline V gene has CDR1 LGHNA and CDR2 YSLEER.

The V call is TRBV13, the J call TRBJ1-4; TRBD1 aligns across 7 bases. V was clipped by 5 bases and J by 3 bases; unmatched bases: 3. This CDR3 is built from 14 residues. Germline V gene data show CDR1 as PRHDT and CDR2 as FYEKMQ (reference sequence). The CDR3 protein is CASSQRGPNEKLFF. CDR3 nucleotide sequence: TGTGCCAGCAGCCAAAGGGGGCCTAATGAAAAACTGTTTTTT.

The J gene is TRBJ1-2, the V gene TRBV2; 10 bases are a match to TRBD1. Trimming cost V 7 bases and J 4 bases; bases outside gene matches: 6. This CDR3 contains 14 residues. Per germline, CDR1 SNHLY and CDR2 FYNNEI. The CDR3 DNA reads TGTGCCAGCAAGGGACAGGGGCCCCTCTATGGCTACACCTTC. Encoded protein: CASKGQGPLYGYTF.